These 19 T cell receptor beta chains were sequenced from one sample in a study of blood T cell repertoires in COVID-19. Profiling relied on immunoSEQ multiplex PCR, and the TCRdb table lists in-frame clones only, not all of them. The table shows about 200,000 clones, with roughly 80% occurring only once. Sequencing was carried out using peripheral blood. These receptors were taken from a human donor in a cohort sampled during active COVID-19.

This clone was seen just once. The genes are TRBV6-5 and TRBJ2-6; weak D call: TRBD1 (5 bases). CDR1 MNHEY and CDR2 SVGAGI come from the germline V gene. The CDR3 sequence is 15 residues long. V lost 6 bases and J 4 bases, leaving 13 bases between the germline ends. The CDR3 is CASRSTVLGANVLTF. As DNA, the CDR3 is TGTGCCAGCAGGTCGACAGTACTCGGGGCCAACGTCCTGACTTTC.

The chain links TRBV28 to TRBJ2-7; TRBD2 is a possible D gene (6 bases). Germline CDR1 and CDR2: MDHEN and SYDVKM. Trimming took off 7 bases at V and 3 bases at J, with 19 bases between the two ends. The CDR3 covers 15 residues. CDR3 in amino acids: CASTRRGIGSYEQYF. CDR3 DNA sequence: TGTGCCAGCACTCGAAGGGGAATCGGGAGCTACGAGCAGTACTTC.

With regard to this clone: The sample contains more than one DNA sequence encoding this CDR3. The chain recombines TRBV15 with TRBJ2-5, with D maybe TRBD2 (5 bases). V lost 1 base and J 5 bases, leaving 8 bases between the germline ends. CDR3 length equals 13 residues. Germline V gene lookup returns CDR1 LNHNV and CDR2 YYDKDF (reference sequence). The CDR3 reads CATSRGGWETQYF. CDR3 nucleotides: TGTGCCACCAGCAGAGGAGGGTGGGAGACCCAGTACTTC.

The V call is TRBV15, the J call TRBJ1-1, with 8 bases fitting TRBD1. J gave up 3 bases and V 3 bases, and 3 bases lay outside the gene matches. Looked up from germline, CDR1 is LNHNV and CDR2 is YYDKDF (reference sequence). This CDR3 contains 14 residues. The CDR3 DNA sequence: TGTGCCACCAGCAGCGTACAGGGGGACACTGAAGCTTTCTTT. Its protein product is CATSSVQGDTEAFF. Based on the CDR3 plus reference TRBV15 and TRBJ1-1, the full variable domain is DAMVIQNPRYQVTQFGKPVTLSCSQTLNHNVMYWYQQKSSQAPKLLFHYYDKDFNNEADTPDNFQSRRPNTSFCFLDIRSPGLGDTAMYLCATSSVQGDTEAFFGQGTRLTVV.

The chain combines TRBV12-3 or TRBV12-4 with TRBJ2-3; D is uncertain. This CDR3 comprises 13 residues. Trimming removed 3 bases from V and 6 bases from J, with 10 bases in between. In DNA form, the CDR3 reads TGTGCCAGCAGTTTCGGTGAAACGGATACGCAGTATTTT. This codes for CASSFGETDTQYF.

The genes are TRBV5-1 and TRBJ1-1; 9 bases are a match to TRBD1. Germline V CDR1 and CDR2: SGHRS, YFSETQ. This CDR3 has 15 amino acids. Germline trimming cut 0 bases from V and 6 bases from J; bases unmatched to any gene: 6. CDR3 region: CASSLVNRGRAEAFF. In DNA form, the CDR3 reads TGCGCCAGCAGCTTGGTAAACAGGGGGCGAGCTGAAGCTTTCTTT.

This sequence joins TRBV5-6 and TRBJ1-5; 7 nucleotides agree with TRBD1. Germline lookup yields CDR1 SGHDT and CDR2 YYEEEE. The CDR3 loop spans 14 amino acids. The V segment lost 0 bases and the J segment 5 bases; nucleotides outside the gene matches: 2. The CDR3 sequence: CASSLGTGYQPQHF. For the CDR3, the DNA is TGTGCCAGCAGCTTGGGGACAGGTTATCAGCCCCAGCATTTT.

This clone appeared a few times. The CDR3 nucleotides read TGTGCCAGCAGTGAACAGCGGCAGACCTATGGCTACACCTTC. As protein: CASSEQRQTYGYTF. This chain joins TRBV2 and TRBJ1-2; D is unresolved. Looked up from germline, CDR1 is SNHLY and CDR2 is FYNNEI. Trimming left V 2 bases short and J 4 bases short, with 11 bases between. This CDR3 has 14 residues. Variable domain in full (rest from reference TRBV2 and TRBJ1-2): EPEVTQTPSHQVTQMGQEVILRCVPISNHLYFYWYRQILGQKVEFLVSFYNNEISEKSEIFDDQFSVERPDGSNFTLKIRSTKLEDSAMYFCASSEQRQTYGYTFGSGTRLTVV.

The CDR3 region has the DNA TGTGCCAGCAGCACAGGGTGGGCTATGAACACTGAAGCTTTCTTT. Translated: CASSTGWAMNTEAFF. The chain is built from TRBV28 and TRBJ1-1, with D possibly matching TRBD1 (6 bases). Germline V lookup: CDR1 MDHEN, CDR2 SYDVKM. V dropped 6 bases and J dropped 0 bases, with 14 bases sitting between them. This CDR3 has 15 residues.

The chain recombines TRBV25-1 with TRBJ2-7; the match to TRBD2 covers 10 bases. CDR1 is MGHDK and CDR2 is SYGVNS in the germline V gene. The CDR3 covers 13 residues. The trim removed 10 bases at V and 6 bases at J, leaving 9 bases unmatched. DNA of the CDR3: TGTGCCACCCTTACTAGCGGGAATGGCGAGCAGTACTTC. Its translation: CATLTSGNGEQYF.

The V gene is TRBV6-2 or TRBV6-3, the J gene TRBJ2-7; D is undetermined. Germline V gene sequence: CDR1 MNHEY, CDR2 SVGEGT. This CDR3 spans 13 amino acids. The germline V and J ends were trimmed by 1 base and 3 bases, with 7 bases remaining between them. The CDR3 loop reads CASSYYRYYEQYF. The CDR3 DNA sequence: TGTGCCAGCAGTTACTACAGATACTACGAGCAGTACTTC.

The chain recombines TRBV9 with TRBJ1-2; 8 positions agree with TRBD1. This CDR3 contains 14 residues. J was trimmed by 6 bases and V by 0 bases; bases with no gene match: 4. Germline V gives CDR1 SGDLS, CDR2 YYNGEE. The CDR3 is CASSVVAGGDGYTF. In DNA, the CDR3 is TGTGCCAGCAGCGTAGTCGCAGGGGGCGATGGCTACACCTTC.

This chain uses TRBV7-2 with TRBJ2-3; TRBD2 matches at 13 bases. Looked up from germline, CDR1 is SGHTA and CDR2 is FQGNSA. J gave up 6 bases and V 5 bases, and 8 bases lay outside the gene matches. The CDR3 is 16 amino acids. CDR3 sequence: CASSTRLAGGRDTQYF. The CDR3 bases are TGTGCCAGCAGCACCCGACTAGCGGGGGGCCGGGATACGCAGTATTTT.

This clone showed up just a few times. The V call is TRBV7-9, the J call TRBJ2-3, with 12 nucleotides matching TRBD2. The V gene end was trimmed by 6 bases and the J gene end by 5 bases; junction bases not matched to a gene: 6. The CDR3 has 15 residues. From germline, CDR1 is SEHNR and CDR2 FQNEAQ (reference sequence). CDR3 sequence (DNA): TGTGCCAGCAGGCCTCCTAGCGGGAGGGGAGATACGCAGTATTTT. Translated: CASRPPSGRGDTQYF.

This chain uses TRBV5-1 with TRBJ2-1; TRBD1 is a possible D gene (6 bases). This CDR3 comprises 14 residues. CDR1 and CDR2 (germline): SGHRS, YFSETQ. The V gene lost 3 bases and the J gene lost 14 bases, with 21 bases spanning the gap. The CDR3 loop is CASSSQAGNEGEFF. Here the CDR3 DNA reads TGCGCCAGCAGCTCACAAGCAGGGAATGAGGGGGAGTTCTTC.

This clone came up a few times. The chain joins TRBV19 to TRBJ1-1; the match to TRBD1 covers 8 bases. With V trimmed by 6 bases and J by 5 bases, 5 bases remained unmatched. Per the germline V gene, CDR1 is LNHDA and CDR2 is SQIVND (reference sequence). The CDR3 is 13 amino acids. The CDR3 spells CASRHNRGTEAFF. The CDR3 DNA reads TGTGCCAGTAGGCATAACAGGGGGACTGAAGCTTTCTTT.

CDR3 loop: CAISPRQGAGQPQHF. CDR3 DNA: TGTGCCATCAGCCCTCGACAGGGGGCGGGTCAGCCCCAGCATTTT. The chain recombines TRBV10-3 with TRBJ1-5, with 10 bases matching TRBD1. The CDR3 is made up of 15 amino acids. Germline CDR1 is ENHRY and CDR2 is SYGVKD. J was trimmed by 6 bases and V by 6 bases; bases with no gene match: 8.

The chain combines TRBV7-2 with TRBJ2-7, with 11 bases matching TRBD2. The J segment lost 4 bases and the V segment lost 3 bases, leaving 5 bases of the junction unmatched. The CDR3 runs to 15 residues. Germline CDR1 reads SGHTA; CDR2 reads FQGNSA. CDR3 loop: CASSLSPSGRYEQYF. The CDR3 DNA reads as TGTGCCAGCAGCTTGTCCCCTAGCGGGAGGTACGAGCAGTACTTC.

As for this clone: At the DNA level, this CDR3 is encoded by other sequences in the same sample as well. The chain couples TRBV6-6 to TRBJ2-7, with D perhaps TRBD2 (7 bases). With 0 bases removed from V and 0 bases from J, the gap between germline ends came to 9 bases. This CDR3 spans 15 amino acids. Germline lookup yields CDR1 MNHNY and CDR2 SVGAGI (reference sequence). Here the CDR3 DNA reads TGTGCCAGCAGTTACTCGGGGGGGCTCTCCTACGAGCAGTACTTC. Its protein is CASSYSGGLSYEQYF.